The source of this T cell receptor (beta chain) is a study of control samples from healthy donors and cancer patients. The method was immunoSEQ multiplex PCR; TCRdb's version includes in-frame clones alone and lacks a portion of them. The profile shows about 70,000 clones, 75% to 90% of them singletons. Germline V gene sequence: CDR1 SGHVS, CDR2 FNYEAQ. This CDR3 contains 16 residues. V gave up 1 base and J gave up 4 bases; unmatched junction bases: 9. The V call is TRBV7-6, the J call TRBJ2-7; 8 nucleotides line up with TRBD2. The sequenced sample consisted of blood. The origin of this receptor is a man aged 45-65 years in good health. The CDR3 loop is CASSLVAAGVAYEQYF. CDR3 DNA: TGTGCCAGCAGCTTAGTGGCAGCGGGAGTGGCTTACGAGCAGTACTTC.